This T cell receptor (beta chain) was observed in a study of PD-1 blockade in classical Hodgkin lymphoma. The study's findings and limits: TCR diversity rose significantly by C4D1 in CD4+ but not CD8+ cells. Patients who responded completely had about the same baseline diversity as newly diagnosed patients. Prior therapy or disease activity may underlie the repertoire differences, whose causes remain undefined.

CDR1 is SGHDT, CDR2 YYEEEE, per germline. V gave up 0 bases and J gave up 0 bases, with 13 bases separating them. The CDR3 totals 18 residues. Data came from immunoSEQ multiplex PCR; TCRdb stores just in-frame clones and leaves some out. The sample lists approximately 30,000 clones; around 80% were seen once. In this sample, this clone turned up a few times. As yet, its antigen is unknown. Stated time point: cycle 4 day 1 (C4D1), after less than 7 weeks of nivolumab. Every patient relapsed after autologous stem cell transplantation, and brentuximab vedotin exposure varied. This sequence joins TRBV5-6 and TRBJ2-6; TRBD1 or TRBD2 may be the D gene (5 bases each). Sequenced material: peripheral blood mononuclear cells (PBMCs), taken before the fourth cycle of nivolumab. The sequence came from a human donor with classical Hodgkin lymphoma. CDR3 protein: CASSLVPGRLSGANVLTF. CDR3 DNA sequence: TGTGCCAGCAGCTTGGTTCCGGGGCGTCTCTCTGGGGCCAACGTCCTGACTTTC. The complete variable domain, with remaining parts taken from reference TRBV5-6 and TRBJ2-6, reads DAGVTQSPTHLIKTRGQQVTLRCSPKSGHDTVSWYQQALGQGPQFIFQYYEEEERQRGNFPDRFSGHQFPNYSSELNVNALLLGDSALYLCASSLVPGRLSGANVLTFGAGSRLTVL.